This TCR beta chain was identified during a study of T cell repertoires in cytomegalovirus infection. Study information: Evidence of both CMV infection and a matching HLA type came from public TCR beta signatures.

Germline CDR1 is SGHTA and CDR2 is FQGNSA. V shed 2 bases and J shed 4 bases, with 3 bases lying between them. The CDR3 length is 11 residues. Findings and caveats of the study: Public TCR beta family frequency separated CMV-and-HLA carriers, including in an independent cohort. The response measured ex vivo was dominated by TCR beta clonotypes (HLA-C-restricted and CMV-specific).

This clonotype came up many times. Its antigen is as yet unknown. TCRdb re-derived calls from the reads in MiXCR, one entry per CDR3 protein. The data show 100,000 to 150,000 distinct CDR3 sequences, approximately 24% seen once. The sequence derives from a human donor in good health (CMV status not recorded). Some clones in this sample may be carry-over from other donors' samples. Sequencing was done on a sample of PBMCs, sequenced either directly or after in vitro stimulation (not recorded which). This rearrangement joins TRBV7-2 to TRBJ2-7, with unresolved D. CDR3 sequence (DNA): TGTGCCAGCAGCTTAAATTACGAGCAGTACTTC. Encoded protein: CASSLNYEQYF. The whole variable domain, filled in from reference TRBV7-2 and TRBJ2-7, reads GAGVSQSPSNKVTEKGKDVELRCDPISGHTALYWYRQSLGQGLEFLIYFQGNSAPDKSGLPSDRFSAERTGGSVSTLTIQRTQQEDSAVYLCASSLNYEQYFGPGTRLTVT.